One sample yielded the 12 T cell receptor beta chains listed below, sequenced in a study of T-cell reconstitution after alpha-beta-depleted transplantation in children. A TCRbeta library incorporating unique molecular identifiers was prepared. One entry per CDR3 protein, called by TCRdb with MiXCR from the PCR reads. The sample has roughly 420,000 distinct CDR3 sequences; 15% to 20% are singletons. The material sequenced was PBMCs, mostly from graft donor cells, taken 360 days after TCRalphabeta/CD19-depleted stem cell transplant. The receptor set was obtained from a boy under three years old who had a stem cell transplant for Wiskott-Aldrich syndrome, so the T cells may come from the graft donor.

The rearrangement links TRBV24-1 to TRBJ2-2; no clear D gene. Per germline, CDR1 KGHDR and CDR2 SFDVKD. The CDR3 runs to 18 residues. V lost 4 bases and J 3 bases, leaving 20 bases between the germline ends. For the CDR3, the DNA is TGTGCCACCAGTGAGCTCACTCCGAGTAGGTGGGACACCGGGGAGCTGTTTTTT. It yields the protein CATSELTPSRWDTGELFF.

The chain employs TRBV4-2 and TRBJ2-2; 9 positions match TRBD2. CDR1 LGHNA and CDR2 YNFKEQ come from the germline V gene. V lost 1 base and J lost 7; bases outside the gene matches: 7. This CDR3 spans 16 amino acids. CDR3 amino acids: CASSQAAGGTVGELFF. CDR3 nucleotides: TGTGCCAGCAGCCAAGCGGCGGGGGGGACGGTCGGGGAGCTGTTTTTT.

The chain carries TRBV20-1 and TRBJ2-2; 11 bases are a match to TRBD2. There are 17 residues in the CDR3. V shed 1 base and J 3 bases; nucleotides not matched to a gene: 7. Germline V gene data show CDR1 as DFQATT and CDR2 as SNEGSKA (reference sequence). In nucleotides, the CDR3 is TGCAGTGCTAGAGCCGTAGCGGGGGGGCGGGACACCGGGGAGCTGTTTTTT. Its protein product is CSARAVAGGRDTGELFF.

This clonotype appeared once. V and J are TRBV6-1 and TRBJ1-6; D not resolved. This CDR3 has 16 amino acids. The germline CDR1 and CDR2 sequences are MNHNS and SASEGT. V lost 6 bases to trimming and J lost 14 bases, with 26 bases between them. The CDR3 coding sequence is TGTGCCAGCAGCCCTCGGCGTTCCTATACCCAATTCACCCTCCACTTT. Protein sequence: CASSPRRSYTQFTLHF.

This clonotype was detected many times. V usage is TRBV5-1 and J usage is TRBJ2-1; D is ambiguous. CDR1 and CDR2 (germline): SGHRS, YFSETQ. CDR3 length equals 14 residues. Trimming left V 0 bases short and J 3 bases short, with 7 bases between. The DNA of the CDR3 is TGCGCCAGCAGCTTGGTAGCAGGCTACAATGAGCAGTTCTTC. Residues: CASSLVAGYNEQFF. Together with reference TRBV5-1 and TRBJ2-1, the CDR3 gives the full variable domain: KAGVTQTPRYLIKTRGQQVTLSCSPISGHRSVSWYQQTPGQGLQFLFEYFSETQRNKGNFPGRFSGRQFSNSRSEMNVSTLELGDSALYLCASSLVAGYNEQFFGPGTRLTVL.

This clonotype was detected a few times. This sequence joins TRBV29-1 and TRBJ2-7; D is perhaps TRBD2 (5 bases). The ends were cut back, 4 bases at V and 6 bases at J, with 13 bases in the middle. Germline assignment: CDR1 SQVTM and CDR2 ANQGSEA. The CDR3 has 12 residues. This CDR3 reads CSVAGLTLEQYF. The CDR3 region has the DNA TGCAGCGTTGCGGGGTTAACCCTCGAGCAGTACTTC.

The chain couples TRBV19 to TRBJ2-3; TRBD1 or TRBD2 may be the D gene (6 bases each). With 0 bases removed from V and 5 bases from J, the gap between germline ends came to 12 bases. Looked up from germline, CDR1 is LNHDA and CDR2 is SQIVND (reference sequence). The CDR3 spans 15 residues. The CDR3 DNA reads as TGTGCCAGTAGTATAGACGGGGGCCCCGGAGATACGCAGTATTTT. This translates into CASSIDGGPGDTQYF. The complete variable domain, with remaining parts taken from reference TRBV19 and TRBJ2-3, reads DGGITQSPKYLFRKEGQNVTLSCEQNLNHDAMYWYRQDPGQGLRLIYYSQIVNDFQKGDIAEGYSVSREKKESFPLTVTSAQKNPTAFYLCASSIDGGPGDTQYFGPGTRLTVL.

The chain joins TRBV11-3 to TRBJ2-2; 9 bases are a match to TRBD1. Looked up from germline, CDR1 is SGHNT and CDR2 is YENEEA. Trimming took 5 bases from V and 1 from J; bases not matched to a gene: 11. This CDR3 spans 18 amino acids. CDR3 sequence (DNA): TGTGCCAGCAGCGTACCCCGGGACAGGGTTCTGAACACCGGGGAGCTGTTTTTT. This translates into CASSVPRDRVLNTGELFF.

The chain carries TRBV15 and TRBJ2-7; D uncertain. From germline, CDR1 is LNHNV and CDR2 YYDKDF (reference sequence). This CDR3 comprises 14 residues. The V end was cut by 5 bases, the J end by 2 bases, with 13 bases between. The chain's CDR3 is CATSPRFLAYEQYF. The CDR3 DNA follows: TGTGCCACCAGCCCCAGGTTTTTAGCCTACGAGCAGTACTTC.

This clonotype was recorded a few times. The CDR3 coding sequence is TGTGCCAGCAGTCGTGGACAGTACCAAGAGACCCAGTACTTC. Residues: CASSRGQYQETQYF. The chain links TRBV28 to TRBJ2-5; possible D gene TRBD1, 6 bases. The CDR3 has 14 amino acids. V lost 5 bases, J lost 0 bases, and 10 bases lay in between. Germline V lookup: CDR1 MDHEN, CDR2 SYDVKM.

In this sample, this clonotype turned up a few times. CDR3 coding DNA: TGTGCCAGCAGGGTTAGCGGGAGGGCCAAAGATACGCAGTATTTT. It codes for CASRVSGRAKDTQYF. The gene calls are TRBV2 and TRBJ2-3, with 11 bases matching TRBD2. The CDR3 covers 15 residues. From germline, CDR1 is SNHLY and CDR2 FYNNEI. The J segment lost 5 bases and the V segment lost 6 bases, leaving 7 bases of the junction unmatched.

The chain combines TRBV19 with TRBJ2-3; a possible D gene is TRBD2 (6 bases). Germline V gene data show CDR1 as LNHDA and CDR2 as SQIVND (reference sequence). V was clipped by 6 bases and J by 5 bases, with 18 bases between them. The CDR3 sequence is 15 residues long. CDR3 residues: CASSPLTGVGDTQYF. DNA for the CDR3: TGTGCCAGTAGCCCTCTTACGGGAGTAGGAGATACGCAGTATTTT.